This T cell receptor beta chain was found in a study of T cell responses to AZD1222 COVID-19 vaccine. CDR1 and CDR2 (germline): MDHEN, SYDVKM. The CDR3 totals 14 residues. Deletions cut 1 base from V and 5 bases from J, with 11 bases between. Only in-frame clones appear in the TCRdb table, and some are missing; sequencing was by immunoSEQ multiplex PCR. The table includes about 160,000 clones, 91% detected once. Study-wide results and limits: Baseline serostatus was positive in only a handful of AZD1222 recipients.

This clone occurred a few times. No antigen is known for it. The chain links TRBV28 to TRBJ1-1, with D tentatively TRBD1 (6 bases). The clonotype originates from an adult in good health. Sample: peripheral blood, taken on day 0 of AZD1222 vaccination. The CDR3 region has the DNA TGTGCCAGCAGTTTATTCAGGGGTAAAACTGAAGCTTTCTTT. Residues: CASSLFRGKTEAFF. The variable domain in full, completed from reference TRBV28 and TRBJ1-1, reads DVKVTQSSRYLVKRTGEKVFLECVQDMDHENMFWYRQDPGLGLRLIYFSYDVKMKEKGDIPEGYSVSREKKERFSLILESASTNQTSMYLCASSLFRGKTEAFFGQGTRLTVV.